A single sample is the source of the 27 T cell receptor beta chains below, sequenced in a study of T cell responses to AZD1222 COVID-19 vaccine. Measured with immunoSEQ multiplex PCR; TCRdb has only the in-frame clones, and not every one. Of 65,000 to 90,000 clones listed, roughly 87% are singletons. The sample was peripheral blood, taken 28 days after the second AZD1222 dose. These receptors were taken from an adult who received the AZD1222 COVID-19 vaccine.

This clone came up once. Because the CDR3's place on the DNA is in doubt, the DNA is left out and the CDR3 is given as listed by TCRdb. This chain joins TRBV24-1 and TRBJ2-2; the D call of TRBD1 is as the table states it, not checked on the DNA. The CDR3 has 14 residues if both end residues are counted. Per the germline V gene, CDR1 is KGHDR and CDR2 is SFDVKD. CDR3: CAVGPGQGSGELFF.

This clone was observed a handful of times. The rearrangement joins TRBV11-3 to TRBJ2-1; TRBD2 matches 14 bases. This CDR3 is 16 amino acids long. Germline CDR1 SGHNT, CDR2 YENEEA. Trimming took 4 bases from V and 6 from J; bases not matched to a gene: 5. As DNA, the CDR3 is TGTGCCAGCAGCTGGGGACTAGCGGGAGTAGGCAATGAGCAGTTCTTC. Amino acids: CASSWGLAGVGNEQFF. Variable domain in full (rest from reference TRBV11-3 and TRBJ2-1): EAGVVQSPRYKIIEKKQPVAFWCNPISGHNTLYWYLQNLGQGPELLIRYENEEAVDDSQLPKDRFSAERLKGVDSTLKIQPAELGDSAVYLCASSWGLAGVGNEQFFGPGTRLTVL.

The rearrangement joins TRBV4-1 to TRBJ1-5, with a weak D call TRBD1 (6 bases). This CDR3 is 14 amino acids long. V was trimmed by 1 base and J by 5 bases, leaving 9 bases between them. Looked up from germline, CDR1 is MGHRA and CDR2 is YSYEKL. For the CDR3, the DNA is TGCGCCAGCAGCCAAGGACAGGTTGATCAGCCCCAGCATTTT. It translates to CASSQGQVDQPQHF.

V gene TRBV29-1 combines with J gene TRBJ2-7; no reliable D call. CDR1 and CDR2 (germline): SQVTM, ANQGSEA. Trimming left V 4 bases short and J 0 bases short, with 7 bases between. The CDR3 has 12 amino acids. CDR3 in amino acids: CSVAGLSYEQYF. The DNA of the CDR3 is TGCAGCGTTGCTGGGCTCTCCTACGAGCAGTACTTC.

This clone was counted once. This chain joins TRBV10-3 and TRBJ2-1; TRBD1 matches at 9 bases. Germline V lookup: CDR1 ENHRY, CDR2 SYGVKD. This CDR3 has 15 residues. V was pared by 4 bases and J by 6 bases, with 7 bases of the junction left unmatched. CDR3 amino acids: CAISGGTGIGNEQFF. The CDR3 DNA sequence: TGTGCCATCAGTGGAGGGACAGGGATCGGCAATGAGCAGTTCTTC.

The chain employs TRBV7-8 and TRBJ2-3; D gene uncertain. V lost 1 base and J lost 2, with 7 bases in between. Germline lookup yields CDR1 SGHVS and CDR2 FQNEAQ. The CDR3 contains 14 residues. Here the CDR3 reads CASSLVENTDTQYF. In nucleotides, the CDR3 is TGTGCCAGCAGCTTAGTTGAGAACACAGATACGCAGTATTTT.

This clone was detected only once. The chain couples TRBV14 to TRBJ2-1; 8 bases match TRBD2. CDR3 length equals 16 residues. The junction had 2 bases not matched to a gene; V was cut back by 1 base and J by 0 bases. CDR1 and CDR2 from the germline V gene are SGHDN and FVKESK. The CDR3, as DNA: TGTGCCAGCAGCCAAGGTAGCGGGGCCTCCTACAATGAGCAGTTCTTC. Amino acids: CASSQGSGASYNEQFF.

This chain uses TRBV6-2 or TRBV6-3 with TRBJ1-2; TRBD1 aligns across 8 bases. The trim removed 0 bases at V and 8 bases at J, leaving 2 bases unmatched. The CDR3 totals 13 residues. Germline values: CDR1 MNHEY, CDR2 SVGEGT. Here the CDR3 DNA reads TGTGCCAGCAGTTACTCGGGGACAGGCGGCTACACCTTC. This sequence encodes CASSYSGTGGYTF.

V usage is TRBV6-5 and J usage is TRBJ2-1, with TRBD2 matching over 8 bases. V lost 2 bases, J lost 8 bases, and 11 bases stayed unmatched. The CDR3 contains 16 residues. From germline, CDR1 is MNHEY and CDR2 SVGAGI. CDR3 sequence reads: CASSYAPGASGYEQFF. CDR3 coding DNA: TGTGCCAGCAGTTACGCCCCTGGGGCTAGCGGGTATGAGCAGTTCTTC.

This clone was detected only a few times. This chain links TRBV12-5 with TRBJ1-5, with D possibly TRBD1 on 5 matching bases. This CDR3 has 19 residues. Germline values: CDR1 LGHNT, CDR2 FRNRAP. V shed 0 bases and J shed 3 bases, with 21 bases lying between them. The DNA of the CDR3 is TGTGCTAGTGGTTTGGTATTACCTACCCCTACGACAGTCAATCAGCCCCAGCATTTT. This sequence encodes CASGLVLPTPTTVNQPQHF.

This sequence joins TRBV9 and TRBJ1-1, with 7 nucleotides matching TRBD1. There are 14 residues in the CDR3. V shed 3 bases and J 7 bases; nucleotides not matched to a gene: 9. Germline V gene data show CDR1 as SGDLS and CDR2 as YYNGEE. The CDR3 DNA sequence: TGTGCCAGCAGCGCCATAACAGGGGACCTTGAAGCTTTCTTT. Translation gives CASSAITGDLEAFF.

The chain joins TRBV5-1 to TRBJ1-1, with D possibly being TRBD1 (5 bases). There are 14 residues in the CDR3. Trimming stripped 0 bases from V and 8 bases from J, with 14 bases between. CDR1 is SGHRS and CDR2 is YFSETQ in the germline V gene. The CDR3, as DNA: TGCGCCAGCAGCTTGGCGACAGACCGAAGGGAAGCTTTCTTT. This translates into CASSLATDRREAFF.

The chain is built from TRBV19 and TRBJ1-2, with D uncertain. This CDR3 spans 15 amino acids. The germline V gene has CDR1 LNHDA and CDR2 SQIVND (reference sequence). Trimming took 6 bases from V and 1 from J, leaving 15 bases between them. The CDR3 DNA reads TGTGCCAGTAGACCATCCCCAGTTCTTAACTATGGCTACACCTTC. Translation: CASRPSPVLNYGYTF.

The V and J genes are TRBV6-6 and TRBJ2-1; unclear D gene. The ends were cut back, 6 bases at V and 5 bases at J, with 8 bases in the middle. The CDR3 covers 12 residues. CDR1 is MNHNY, CDR2 SVGAGI, per germline (reference sequence). The CDR3 sequence is CASSRTDNEQFF. CDR3 DNA sequence: TGTGCCAGCAGCCGGACGGACAATGAGCAGTTCTTC.

The V call is TRBV6-5, the J call TRBJ1-2, with 7 bases aligning to TRBD1. Germline V gene lookup returns CDR1 MNHEY and CDR2 SVGAGI. Trimming removed 4 bases from V and 4 bases from J; junction bases left unmatched: 6. The CDR3 contains 14 residues. The CDR3 DNA reads TGTGCCAGCAGTTTGACAGGGTTGAGCTATGGCTACACCTTC. Translation gives CASSLTGLSYGYTF.

V and J are TRBV7-2 and TRBJ2-5; 12 nucleotides agree with TRBD2. V was pared by 8 bases and J by 3 bases, with 4 bases of the junction left unmatched. Germline V lookup: CDR1 SGHTA, CDR2 FQGNSA. The CDR3 has 14 residues. This CDR3 reads CASSLAGGKETQYF. The CDR3, as DNA: TGTGCCAGCTCACTAGCGGGAGGCAAAGAGACCCAGTACTTC.

The V call is TRBV6-6, the J call TRBJ1-3, with TRBD1 as a possible D gene (5 bases). The CDR3 is 15 residues long. V was trimmed by 7 bases and J by 4 bases, leaving 17 bases between them. Germline V gene data show CDR1 as MNHNY and CDR2 as SVGAGI (reference sequence). For the CDR3, the DNA is TGTGCCAGCAACCCCCCGGAGGGGCCAGGAAACACCATATATTTT. It codes for CASNPPEGPGNTIYF.

This rearrangement joins TRBV19 to TRBJ1-6; D remains unclear. The V gene's germline CDR1 is LNHDA and CDR2 SQIVND (reference sequence). The ends were cut back, 6 bases at V and 10 bases at J, with 16 bases in the middle. This CDR3 is built from 14 residues. CDR3 loop: CASSPAPAASPLHF. The DNA for the CDR3 is TGTGCCAGTAGCCCCGCCCCGGCGGCATCACCCCTCCACTTT.

The chain uses TRBV5-6 and TRBJ1-6; 7 nucleotides align to TRBD1. There are 16 residues in the CDR3. CDR1 and CDR2 from the germline V gene are SGHDT and YYEEEE. Trimming cost V 1 base and J 10 bases; bases outside gene matches: 11. In nucleotides, the CDR3 is TGTGCCAGCAGCTTGTTTACAGGGGAGATATTCTCACCCCTCCACTTT. It translates to CASSLFTGEIFSPLHF.

This chain links TRBV18 with TRBJ1-5, with D possibly matching TRBD1 (5 bases). V lost 5 bases and J lost 3, with 14 bases in between. In germline, CDR1 is KGHSH, CDR2 LQKENI. This CDR3 region has 15 residues. The CDR3 sequence: CASSTQGGYNQPQHF. The CDR3 DNA reads as TGTGCCAGCTCAACTCAGGGAGGGTACAATCAGCCCCAGCATTTT.

V gene TRBV12-3 or TRBV12-4 combines with J gene TRBJ2-7; a weak D match, TRBD2 (6 bases). The ends were cut back, 5 bases at V and 3 bases at J, with 8 bases in the middle. The CDR3 has 12 residues. The CDR3 sequence: CASSAGGYEQYF. CDR3 bases: TGTGCCAGCAGTGCCGGGGGCTACGAGCAGTACTTC.

V gene TRBV30 combines with J gene TRBJ1-1; the D gene is possibly TRBD1 (5 bases). CDR1 GTSNPN and CDR2 SVGIG come from the germline V gene (reference sequence). V lost 3 bases and J 2 bases, leaving 19 bases between the germline ends. The CDR3 contains 16 residues. CDR3: CAWRRGVYRDNTEAFF. The CDR3 nucleotides are TGTGCCTGGAGGAGGGGAGTGTATCGGGATAACACTGAAGCTTTCTTT.

V gene TRBV6-6 combines with J gene TRBJ1-2, with TRBD1 as a possible D gene (5 bases). CDR1 and CDR2 from the germline V gene are MNHNY and SVGAGI (reference sequence). V was cut by 7 bases and J by 8 bases, with 20 bases left in between. The CDR3 is made up of 14 amino acids. CDR3 coding DNA: TGTGCCAGCACCTCGGGTCCCCCGCGGGACGGCTACACCTTC. As protein: CASTSGPPRDGYTF.

The J gene is TRBJ2-3, the V gene TRBV6-1, with D possibly matching TRBD1 (5 bases). The V gene lost 4 bases and the J gene lost 1 base, with 15 bases spanning the gap. From germline, CDR1 is MNHNS and CDR2 SASEGT. CDR3 length equals 16 residues. CDR3 residues: CASSGRRGSGTDTQYF. For the CDR3, the DNA is TGTGCCAGCAGTGGCCGAAGGGGCTCAGGCACAGATACGCAGTATTTT.

The genes are TRBV5-1 and TRBJ2-6, with a possible D match to TRBD1 (5 bases). The CDR3 has 15 amino acids. The germline gives CDR1 SGHRS, CDR2 YFSETQ. Trimming pared 4 bases from V and 2 bases from J, leaving 10 bases between. CDR3 DNA: TGCGCCAGCAGCCTGGACATAGCTGGGGCCAACGTCCTGACTTTC. It encodes CASSLDIAGANVLTF.

This clone was picked up a small number of times. This chain connects TRBV28 to TRBJ1-1; D might be TRBD1 (5 bases). This CDR3 region has 15 residues. From germline, CDR1 is MDHEN and CDR2 SYDVKM. The V end lost 6 bases, the J end lost 1 base, and 15 bases lay between the germline ends. DNA of the CDR3: TGTGCCAGCAGACCTACGGGGGATTCGAACACTGAAGCTTTCTTT. It translates to CASRPTGDSNTEAFF.

Written as DNA, the CDR3 is TGTGCCAGCAGCTTGGCGGGGGAGGGCCAGCCCCAGCATTTT. Its translation: CASSLAGEGQPQHF. This chain uses TRBV5-4 with TRBJ1-5; perhaps TRBD1 as D (5 bases). Germline CDR1 SGHNT, CDR2 YYREEE (reference sequence). V was clipped by 0 bases and J by 7 bases, with 11 bases between them. CDR3 size: 14 residues.